This T cell receptor beta chain was obtained from a study of blood T cells in healthy people across ages. General study findings and limits: There were more naive CD4+ cells and higher diversity in long-lived donors than in aged donors. Donor CMV status, an unknown factor, possibly confounded changes in expanded clonotypes.

Germline V CDR1 and CDR2: MNHNY, SVGAGI (reference sequence). The CDR3 is 16 amino acids. Concerning this clonotype itself: The antigen remains undetermined. An end of the junction does not agree with germline; a read error may underlie this.

Isolated per sample were at least 6 million PBMCs. A J-beta primer mix and a sample-barcoded 5' primer were used in a second PCR of about 7 to 12 cycles. Template switching added a 12-random-nucleotide identifier to every cDNA molecule. TCRdb analysed the 5' RACE reads with MiXCR anew, one entry per CDR3 protein. The table includes 650,000 to 950,000 distinct CDR3 sequences, roughly 44% detected once. The sequenced sample was blood. The chain employs TRBV6-6 and TRBJ1-5; D ambiguous. This clonotype was sampled from a man aged 55 to 70 in good health. CDR3 nucleotide sequence: TGTGCCAACAGTGATGCTCGGACTGGCCTCGGTGGGCCCCAGCATTTT. The encoded protein is CANSDARTGLGGPQHF.